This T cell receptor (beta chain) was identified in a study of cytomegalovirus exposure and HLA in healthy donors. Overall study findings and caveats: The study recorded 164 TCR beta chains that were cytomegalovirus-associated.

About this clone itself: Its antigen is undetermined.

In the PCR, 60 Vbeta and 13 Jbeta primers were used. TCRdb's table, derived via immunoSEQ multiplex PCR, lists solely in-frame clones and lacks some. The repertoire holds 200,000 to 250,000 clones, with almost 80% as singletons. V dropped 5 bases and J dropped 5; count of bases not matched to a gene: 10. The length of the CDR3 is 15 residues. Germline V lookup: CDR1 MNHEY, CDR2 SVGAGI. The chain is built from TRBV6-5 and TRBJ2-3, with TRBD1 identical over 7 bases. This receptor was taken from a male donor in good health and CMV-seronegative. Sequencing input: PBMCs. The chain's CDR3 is CASSRAPNRGDTQYF. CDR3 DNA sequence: TGTGCCAGCAGTAGGGCCCCAAACAGGGGAGATACGCAGTATTTT.